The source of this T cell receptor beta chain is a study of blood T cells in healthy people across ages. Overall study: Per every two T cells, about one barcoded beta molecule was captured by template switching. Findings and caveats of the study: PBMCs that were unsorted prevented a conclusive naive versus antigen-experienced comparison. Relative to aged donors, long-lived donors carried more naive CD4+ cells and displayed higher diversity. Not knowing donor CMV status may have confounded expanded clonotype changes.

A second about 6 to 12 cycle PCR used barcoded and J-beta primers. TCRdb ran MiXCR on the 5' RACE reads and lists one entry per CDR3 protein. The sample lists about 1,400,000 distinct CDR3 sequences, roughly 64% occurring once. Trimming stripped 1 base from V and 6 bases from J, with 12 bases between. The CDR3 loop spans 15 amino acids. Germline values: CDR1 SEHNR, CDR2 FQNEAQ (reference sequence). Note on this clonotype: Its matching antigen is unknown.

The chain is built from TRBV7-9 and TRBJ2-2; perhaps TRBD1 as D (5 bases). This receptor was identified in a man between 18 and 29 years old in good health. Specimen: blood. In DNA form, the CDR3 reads TGTGCCAGCAGCTTAGTATCCAGGGCTGCCGGGGAGCTGTTTTTT. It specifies CASSLVSRAAGELFF.